These 19 T cell receptor beta chains came from one sample sequenced in a study of OX40 agonist ivuxolimab in advanced cancers. The table came from immunoSEQ multiplex PCR; TCRdb's copy has only in-frame clones and leaves some out. The profile shows about 76,000 clones, roughly 88% of them singletons. The specimen was CD4+ or CD8+ T cells sorted from blood, collected in a trial of the OX40 agonist ivuxolimab. The receptors derive from an adult with an advanced solid tumor such as melanoma, head and neck, liver or kidney cancer.

This clone appeared a single time. The chain combines TRBV27 with TRBJ2-5, with 7 positions matching TRBD1. The V gene's germline CDR1 is MNHEY and CDR2 SMNVEV (reference sequence). Trimming took 2 bases from V and 5 from J; bases not matched to a gene: 5. The CDR3 spans 14 residues. In DNA, the CDR3 is TGTGCCAGCAGTTTAACCGTCAGGGGGGAGACCCAGTACTTC. This gives the protein CASSLTVRGETQYF.

The gene calls are TRBV6-1 and TRBJ1-4; D is perhaps TRBD1 (6 bases). The CDR3 extends over 16 amino acids. Trimming took 4 bases from V and 3 from J, leaving 15 bases between them. Germline-derived CDR1 and CDR2 are MNHNS and SASEGT. The CDR3 is CASSGTGMRANEKLFF. As DNA, the CDR3 is TGTGCCAGCAGTGGCACAGGGATGCGGGCTAATGAAAAACTGTTTTTT.

V and J are TRBV30 and TRBJ1-5, with a weak D call TRBD1 (6 bases). Trimming stripped 5 bases from V and 0 bases from J, with 14 bases between. Per germline, CDR1 GTSNPN and CDR2 SVGIG (reference sequence). The CDR3 has 15 amino acids. CDR3 nucleotides: TGTGCCTGGTCCCTTCAGGGGTTTAGCAATCAGCCCCAGCATTTT. Protein sequence: CAWSLQGFSNQPQHF.

The chain joins TRBV6-5 to TRBJ1-2; D may be TRBD1 (5 bases). The CDR3 runs to 14 residues. Trimming removed 4 bases from V and 7 bases from J, with 16 bases in between. CDR1 and CDR2 from the germline V gene are MNHEY and SVGAGI. CDR3 DNA: TGTGCCAGCAGTTCGCCGGGGGGGGTGGTTGGCTACACCTTC. Its translation is CASSSPGGVVGYTF.

This chain uses TRBV7-2 with TRBJ2-1, with TRBD1 matching 8 bases. The CDR3 spans 17 residues. Germline V gives CDR1 SGHTA, CDR2 FQGNSA. V lost 4 bases and J lost 9; bases outside the gene matches: 17. CDR3 DNA: TGTGCCAGCAGCTCCGCGACGGACAGGGTATGGGCCATTGAGCAGTTCTTC. Residues: CASSSATDRVWAIEQFF.

The V gene is TRBV6-1, the J gene TRBJ1-5; D possibly corresponds to TRBD1 (5 bases). The germline CDR1 and CDR2 sequences are MNHNS and SASEGT. V lost 6 bases, J lost 8 bases, and 14 bases lay in between. The CDR3 totals 13 residues. As DNA, the CDR3 is TGTGCCAGCAGGAGGGACTTAGGGGAGCCCCAGCATTTT. Its protein is CASRRDLGEPQHF.

The chain combines TRBV6-1 with TRBJ2-5; 12 nucleotides line up with TRBD2. Per germline, CDR1 MNHNS and CDR2 SASEGT. V was clipped by 11 bases and J by 4 bases; unmatched bases: 5. This CDR3 region has 13 residues. DNA of the CDR3: TGTGCCTCTAGCGGGGGGGCTCGAGAGACCCAGTACTTC. This translates into CASSGGARETQYF.

The chain links TRBV6-6 to TRBJ1-1; no clear D gene. The CDR3 runs 10 residues. From germline, CDR1 is MNHNY and CDR2 SVGAGI (reference sequence). CDR3 sequence: CVVGDTEAFF. CDR3 nucleotides: TGTGTCGTTGGGGACACTGAAGCTTTCTTT.

In the case of this clone: Other DNA sequences from this sample encode an identical CDR3 as well. The chain links TRBV6-5 to TRBJ2-7; TRBD2 aligns across 11 bases. CDR3 size: 15 residues. Trimming took 6 bases from V and 4 from J; bases not matched to a gene: 8. CDR1 and CDR2 (germline): MNHEY, SVGAGI. The CDR3 sequence is CASRVLAGGGYEQYF. The CDR3 DNA sequence: TGTGCCAGCAGGGTGCTAGCGGGGGGCGGATACGAGCAGTACTTC.

The chain employs TRBV7-3 and TRBJ2-3; D is possibly TRBD1 (5 bases). Deletions cut 3 bases from V and 4 bases from J, with 8 bases between. This CDR3 has 13 residues. Germline lookup yields CDR1 SGHTA and CDR2 FQGTGA. CDR3 amino acids: CASSLGPSDTQYF. CDR3 nucleotide sequence: TGTGCCAGCAGCTTGGGGCCCTCAGATACGCAGTATTTT. Full variable domain (remainder filled in from reference TRBV7-3 and TRBJ2-3): GAGVSQTPSNKVTEKGKYVELRCDPISGHTALYWYRQSLGQGPEFLIYFQGTGAADDSGLPNDRFFAVRPEGSVSTLKIQRTERGDSAVYLCASSLGPSDTQYFGPGTRLTVL.

This clone was recorded a few times. The rearrangement joins TRBV30 to TRBJ2-7; 8 positions agree with TRBD1. The V and J ends lost 0 bases and 6 bases, in that order; junction bases with no gene match: 16. Looked up from germline, CDR1 is GTSNPN and CDR2 is SVGIG (reference sequence). This CDR3 is built from 17 residues. CDR3 sequence reads: CAWSVPAPRTGLSEQYF. DNA of the CDR3: TGTGCCTGGAGTGTACCGGCCCCCAGGACAGGGTTGAGCGAGCAGTACTTC.

In this sample, this clone turned up once. The genes are TRBV18 and TRBJ2-4; D call uncertain. Trimming left V 3 bases short and J 8 bases short, with 11 bases between. From germline, CDR1 is KGHSH and CDR2 LQKENI. The CDR3 spans 13 residues. The CDR3 DNA is TGTGCCAGCTCACCTAACCCCATGGACATTCAGTACTTC. Protein product: CASSPNPMDIQYF.

The rearrangement links TRBV4-3 to TRBJ1-1; 12 bases line up with TRBD1. V lost 4 bases, J lost 1 base, and 4 bases stayed unmatched. This CDR3 contains 16 residues. Germline CDR1 and CDR2: LGHNA and YSLEER. CDR3 DNA sequence: TGCGCCAGCAGCCCGGGACAGGGGGCCCGGAACACTGAAGCTTTCTTT. Its translation is CASSPGQGARNTEAFF.

CDR3 nucleotide sequence: TGTGCCAGCAGCGTAGAGTGGGGTCCGGGTCTGGCGGATACGCAGTATTTT. It is translated as CASSVEWGPGLADTQYF. The chain recombines TRBV9 with TRBJ2-3; D gene ambiguous. The CDR3 is 17 residues long. Trimming removed 0 bases at V and 6 bases at J, with 20 bases between. From germline, CDR1 is SGDLS and CDR2 YYNGEE.

The CDR3 nucleotides read TGTGCCAGCTCACCATTGGACTCCACAGATACGCAGTATTTT. Encoded protein: CASSPLDSTDTQYF. The rearrangement joins TRBV18 to TRBJ2-3; weak D call: TRBD2 (5 bases). The germline CDR1 and CDR2 sequences are KGHSH and LQKENI. The length of the CDR3 is 14 residues. V was clipped by 2 bases and J by 2 bases, with 8 bases between them.

The chain uses TRBV6-1 and TRBJ2-7, with D perhaps given as TRBD1 or TRBD2 (6 bases each). CDR3 size: 13 residues. Per germline, CDR1 MNHNS and CDR2 SASEGT. The V end was cut by 2 bases, the J end by 2 bases, with 7 bases between. The CDR3 DNA follows: TGTGCCAGCAGTGAACGGGGGCCCTACGAGCAGTACTTC. The encoded protein is CASSERGPYEQYF.

The chain joins TRBV6-1 to TRBJ1-2, with D uncertain. The CDR3 extends over 17 amino acids. Germline CDR1 MNHNS, CDR2 SASEGT. Between the trimmed V and J ends, which lost 0 bases and 0 bases, there was a span of 14 bases. The CDR3 bases are TGTGCCAGCAGTGAAGCGCCCCGGCAGGCACCTAACTATGGCTACACCTTC. As protein: CASSEAPRQAPNYGYTF.

The V and J genes are TRBV19 and TRBJ1-4; no clear D gene. Per germline, CDR1 LNHDA and CDR2 SQIVND (reference sequence). The CDR3 consists of 15 residues. Trimming pared 5 bases from V and 1 base from J, leaving 11 bases between. The CDR3 DNA follows: TGTGCCAGTAGTTCCCCGGTCCTAACTAATGAAAAACTGTTTTTT. Residues: CASSSPVLTNEKLFF.

The rearrangement links TRBV18 to TRBJ2-3; 11 bases line up with TRBD2. Germline CDR1 reads KGHSH; CDR2 reads LQKENI. This CDR3 has 16 residues. With V trimmed by 3 bases and J by 1 base, 3 bases remained unmatched. The CDR3 loop is CASSPATSGGTDTQYF. CDR3 DNA sequence: TGTGCCAGCTCACCCGCGACTAGCGGGGGCACAGATACGCAGTATTTT.